This T cell receptor (beta chain) was captured in a study of cytomegalovirus exposure and HLA in healthy donors. Regarding the study as a whole: A prior analysis recorded that most TCR beta V segments were productive about 90% or about 30% of the time. As was reported, the classifier diagnosed cytomegalovirus status with high specificity and sensitivity. Rarity held for most TCR sequences, but there were some public TCRs that occurred in many donors. Presence/absence results assume similar sequencing depth per donor, which may not hold.

CDR1 MDHEN and CDR2 SYDVKM come from the germline V gene. The V and J ends lost 3 bases and 8 bases respectively, with 7 bases between them. There are 11 residues in the CDR3. In the PCR, 60 Vbeta and 13 Jbeta primers were used. Sequenced by immunoSEQ multiplex PCR; TCRdb stores in-frame clones only, minus some. The sample has roughly 170,000 clones; more than 65% are singletons. Of note for this clone: Antigen unknown.

This clonotype was sampled from a girl between 2 and 10 years old in good health and CMV-seropositive. The rearrangement uses TRBV28 and TRBJ1-2; D is undetermined. The sequencing sample was made of PBMCs. The CDR3 bases are TGTGCCAGCAGTTTGAGGTTCGGCTACACCTTC. This gives the protein CASSLRFGYTF.